A few counts support the clone carrying this T cell receptor (beta chain). Its antigen remains unidentified. V was clipped by 0 bases and J by 3 bases, with 5 bases between them. This CDR3 comprises 14 residues. Looked up from germline, CDR1 is LGHNA and CDR2 is YSLEER. The entirety of the isolated RNA underwent reverse transcription, so expressed TCRB transcripts were sequenced. Some clones are missing from TCRdb's copy, which holds only in-frame ones; the method was immunoSEQ multiplex PCR. The profile shows 450,000 to 600,000 clones, approximately 31% of them singletons. These data come from a study of beta chain features in type 1 diabetes. Findings of the study overall: The influence of HLA type on TCRB rearrangement stayed undetermined.

The TCR was taken from a man between 18 and 35 years old in good health. The J gene is TRBJ2-2, the V gene TRBV4-3; D gene ambiguous. Sequencing was performed on naive CD4+ T cells from blood. CDR3 bases: TGCGCCAGCAGCCAAGAATGGCACACCGGGGAGCTGTTTTTT. Protein: CASSQEWHTGELFF.